Following are 32 T cell receptor beta chains from one sample sequenced in a study of memory CD4+ T cells and cytomegalovirus serostatus. The sort gate was single viable CD3+CD4+CD8-CD45RO+ cells for memory CD4+ T cells. The protocol was immunoSEQ multiplex PCR, while the TCRdb copy is restricted to in-frame clones and leaves out a portion. Among tens of thousands of clones listed, roughly 80% were seen once. Specimen: memory CD4+ T cells from blood. The receptors were gathered from an adult in good health and CMV-seronegative.

CDR3 DNA sequence: TGTGCCAGCAGCGACGGCAGCTCTGGGGCCAACGTCCTGACTTTC. Its protein is CASSDGSSGANVLTF. V and J are TRBV6-1 and TRBJ2-6; D ambiguous. The germline gives CDR1 MNHNS, CDR2 SASEGT. V lost 6 bases to trimming and J lost 0 bases, with 9 bases between them. CDR3 size: 15 residues.

This chain joins TRBV10-3 and TRBJ1-4; D unresolved. The CDR3 loop spans 11 amino acids. Germline CDR1 and CDR2: ENHRY and SYGVKD. The germline V and J ends were trimmed by 3 bases and 8 bases, with 4 bases remaining between them. CDR3 sequence reads: CAISDGEKLFF. CDR3 sequence (DNA): TGTGCCATCAGTGATGGGGAAAAACTGTTTTTT.

This clone was counted only a few times. V usage is TRBV30 and J usage is TRBJ1-1; D gene uncertain. There are 14 residues in the CDR3. Trimming pared 4 bases from V and 0 bases from J, leaving 12 bases between. CDR1 GTSNPN and CDR2 SVGIG come from the germline V gene (reference sequence). This CDR3 reads CAWIQSAMNTEAFF. The CDR3 DNA is TGTGCCTGGATTCAATCGGCAATGAACACTGAAGCTTTCTTT.

The gene calls are TRBV19 and TRBJ2-6; a weak D match, TRBD1 (5 bases). Germline V gene data show CDR1 as LNHDA and CDR2 as SQIVND (reference sequence). V was clipped by 5 bases and J by 0 bases, with 11 bases between them. This CDR3 is built from 16 residues. In DNA form, the CDR3 reads TGTGCCAGTAGTCCCCTCCAGGGCTCTGGGGCCAACGTCCTGACTTTC. It codes for CASSPLQGSGANVLTF.

The rearrangement joins TRBV5-4 to TRBJ1-2; 10 nucleotides align to TRBD1. The germline V gene has CDR1 SGHNT and CDR2 YYREEE (reference sequence). V gave up 4 bases and J gave up 4 bases; unmatched junction bases: 7. CDR3 length: 15 amino acids. The CDR3 region has the DNA TGTGCCAGCAGCACTGACAGGGGGCGCAGCTATGGCTACACCTTC. Its protein is CASSTDRGRSYGYTF.

The chain recombines TRBV6-6 with TRBJ1-2, with TRBD1 matching over 9 bases. The CDR3 contains 15 residues. The V gene's germline CDR1 is MNHNY and CDR2 SVGAGI (reference sequence). V trimming: 0 bases; J trimming: 6 bases; junction bases outside the gene matches: 5. CDR3 sequence (DNA): TGTGCCAGCAGTTACTCCCTGGACAGGGGAGATGGCTACACCTTC. Amino acid sequence: CASSYSLDRGDGYTF.

Here the CDR3 reads CASSLSGEQFF. Written as DNA, the CDR3 is TGTGCCAGCAGCTTATCGGGGGAGCAGTTCTTC. The chain recombines TRBV7-3 with TRBJ2-1; D possibly corresponds to TRBD2 (5 bases). V lost 2 bases and J lost 10, with 6 bases in between. Germline V gene sequence: CDR1 SGHTA, CDR2 FQGTGA. The CDR3 totals 11 residues.

This clone has a single count. The rearrangement joins TRBV7-6 to TRBJ2-7, with D possibly being TRBD2 (5 bases). V was shortened by 0 bases and J by 2 bases, with 11 bases between the two germline ends. CDR3 length: 15 residues. Per the germline V gene, CDR1 is SGHVS and CDR2 is FNYEAQ. The CDR3 bases are TGTGCCAGCAGCTTAGCGCCGGGAACTGCCTACGAGCAGTACTTC. Protein product: CASSLAPGTAYEQYF. Full variable domain (missing parts from reference TRBV7-6 and TRBJ2-7): GAGVSQSPRYKVTKRGQDVALRCDPISGHVSLYWYRQALGQGPEFLTYFNYEAQQDKSGLPNDRFSAERPEGSISTLTIQRTEQRDSAMYRCASSLAPGTAYEQYFGPGTRLTVT.

V gene TRBV12-5 combines with J gene TRBJ2-3; perhaps TRBD1 as D (7 bases). CDR3 size: 14 residues. Germline CDR1 and CDR2: LGHNT and FRNRAP. The V end was cut by 6 bases, the J end by 3 bases, with 13 bases between. The CDR3: CASGRDSLTDTQYF. DNA of the CDR3: TGTGCTAGTGGGCGGGACAGTCTTACAGATACGCAGTATTTT.

The V gene is TRBV29-1, the J gene TRBJ1-2, with D maybe TRBD1 (5 bases). Germline loops: CDR1 SQVTM, CDR2 ANQGSEA. Trimming stripped 6 bases from V and 6 bases from J, with 8 bases between. The CDR3 has 10 residues. The CDR3 sequence: CSVGEDGYTF. As DNA, the CDR3 is TGCAGCGTAGGGGAGGATGGCTACACCTTC.

This clone was counted a few times. The rearrangement links TRBV28 to TRBJ1-2; TRBD1 might be the D (6 bases). The germline V gene encodes CDR1 MDHEN and CDR2 SYDVKM. Trimming took off 2 bases at V and 11 bases at J, with 12 bases between the two ends. CDR3 length equals 12 residues. This CDR3 reads CASSLQQGAYTF. CDR3 nucleotide sequence: TGTGCCAGCAGTTTACAACAGGGTGCTTACACCTTC.

The V gene is TRBV6-5, the J gene TRBJ2-3; possibly TRBD2 for D (5 bases). V was trimmed by 0 bases and J by 6 bases, leaving 16 bases between them. The CDR3 extends over 16 amino acids. Germline V gene sequence: CDR1 MNHEY, CDR2 SVGAGI. The DNA of the CDR3 is TGTGCCAGCAGTTACTCGATCGAGGGTACAACGGATACGCAGTATTTT. Amino acids: CASSYSIEGTTDTQYF.

This clone was detected only a few times. The chain combines TRBV12-5 with TRBJ1-2, with D perhaps TRBD1 (5 bases). V lost 7 bases to trimming and J lost 10 bases, with 19 bases between them. The V gene's germline CDR1 is LGHNT and CDR2 FRNRAP. CDR3 length equals 13 residues. The CDR3 loop reads CASVRGVSGIYTF. The CDR3 DNA reads TGTGCTAGTGTCAGAGGGGTCAGTGGGATCTACACCTTC.

This clone has a handful of counts. The chain couples TRBV7-9 to TRBJ1-4; 7 positions agree with TRBD1. Per the germline V gene, CDR1 is SEHNR and CDR2 is FQNEAQ (reference sequence). This CDR3 is 15 amino acids long. V shed 5 bases and J 6 bases; nucleotides not matched to a gene: 9. CDR3 region: CASSRGGTAHEKLFF. The CDR3 nucleotides read TGTGCCAGCAGCCGAGGAGGGACAGCACATGAAAAACTGTTTTTT.

Only one count was recorded for this clone. The J gene is TRBJ1-2, the V gene TRBV19, with 8 bases identical to TRBD1. This CDR3 comprises 16 residues. The V gene end was trimmed by 5 bases and the J gene end by 4 bases; junction bases not matched to a gene: 12. Germline values: CDR1 LNHDA, CDR2 SQIVND (reference sequence). The CDR3 loop is CASSPPQGAAGYGYTF. CDR3 DNA sequence: TGTGCCAGTAGTCCCCCTCAGGGGGCGGCGGGCTATGGCTACACCTTC. The full variable domain, completed using reference TRBV19 and TRBJ1-2, is DGGITQSPKYLFRKEGQNVTLSCEQNLNHDAMYWYRQDPGQGLRLIYYSQIVNDFQKGDIAEGYSVSREKKESFPLTVTSAQKNPTAFYLCASSPPQGAAGYGYTFGSGTRLTVV.

The chain recombines TRBV5-4 with TRBJ2-6; D is unclear. Germline-derived CDR1 and CDR2 are SGHNT and YYREEE (reference sequence). Trimming cost V 2 bases and J 0 bases, with 12 bases left between them. This CDR3 comprises 17 residues. CDR3 region: CASSFGDTNSGANVLTF. CDR3 DNA sequence: TGTGCCAGCAGCTTCGGTGACACCAACTCTGGGGCCAACGTCCTGACTTTC.

The rearrangement joins TRBV6-5 to TRBJ1-4; 10 bases are shared with TRBD1. The CDR3 runs to 13 residues. Per germline, CDR1 MNHEY and CDR2 SVGAGI. The trim removed 6 bases at V and 8 bases at J, leaving 3 bases unmatched. The CDR3 nucleotides read TGTGCCAGCAGGGGGACAGGGGACGAAAAACTGTTTTTT. It is translated as CASRGTGDEKLFF.

The gene calls are TRBV6-5 and TRBJ2-7; 10 bases are a match to TRBD1. This CDR3 has 15 amino acids. Trimming cost V 5 bases and J 2 bases; bases outside gene matches: 6. The germline CDR1 and CDR2 sequences are MNHEY and SVGAGI. The CDR3 DNA follows: TGTGCCAGCAGTGGCGCGGGACAGGGGACCTACGAGCAGTACTTC. Its protein is CASSGAGQGTYEQYF.

This clone appeared once. The chain links TRBV9 to TRBJ1-2; D not resolved. Trimming took 3 bases from V and 5 from J, leaving 14 bases between them. This CDR3 region has 14 residues. The germline gives CDR1 SGDLS, CDR2 YYNGEE. CDR3 protein: CASSDNLREYGYTF. For the CDR3, the DNA is TGTGCCAGCAGCGACAACCTAAGGGAATATGGCTACACCTTC.

The rearrangement joins TRBV5-1 to TRBJ1-2; D gene ambiguous. The CDR3 is made up of 20 amino acids. In germline, CDR1 is SGHRS, CDR2 YFSETQ. Trimming removed 0 bases from V and 8 bases from J, with 32 bases in between. The CDR3 loop reads CASSLDGQRHGEAQDEGYTF. The CDR3 DNA reads as TGCGCCAGCAGCTTGGACGGGCAAAGACACGGGGAAGCCCAAGATGAAGGCTACACCTTC.

The V call is TRBV29-1, the J call TRBJ1-1, with 7 bases aligning to TRBD1. Germline loops: CDR1 SQVTM, CDR2 ANQGSEA. V gave up 6 bases and J gave up 0 bases; unmatched junction bases: 10. The CDR3 totals 15 residues. The CDR3 DNA is TGCAGCGTAGACCCGGGACAGACGATGAACACTGAAGCTTTCTTT. Translation gives CSVDPGQTMNTEAFF.

The chain recombines TRBV6-1 with TRBJ1-1; maybe TRBD1 (6 bases). This CDR3 has 14 amino acids. Trimming cost V 11 bases and J 2 bases, with 18 bases left between them. Germline CDR1 is MNHNS and CDR2 is SASEGT. The CDR3 is CAARTGGTNTEAFF. The CDR3 DNA reads TGTGCCGCAAGGACGGGGGGGACAAACACTGAAGCTTTCTTT.

The V call is TRBV20-1, the J call TRBJ2-7; D gene ambiguous. With 5 bases removed from V and 6 bases from J, the gap between germline ends came to 11 bases. In germline, CDR1 is DFQATT, CDR2 SNEGSKA (reference sequence). The CDR3 length is 11 residues. The CDR3 here is CSALHGGEQYF. The CDR3 nucleotides read TGCAGTGCTTTACACGGTGGCGAGCAGTACTTC.

This chain connects TRBV19 to TRBJ1-2; D gene unclear. The CDR3 runs to 14 residues. CDR1 and CDR2 from the germline V gene are LNHDA and SQIVND (reference sequence). The ends were cut back, 7 bases at V and 4 bases at J, with 16 bases in the middle. The CDR3 is CASTLGEGPYGYTF. For the CDR3, the DNA is TGTGCCAGTACCCTCGGTGAAGGACCCTATGGCTACACCTTC.

This clone is a singleton in its sample. The V gene is TRBV5-6, the J gene TRBJ2-1, with D possibly being TRBD1 (5 bases). Trimming stripped 7 bases from V and 4 bases from J, with 12 bases between. From germline, CDR1 is SGHDT and CDR2 YYEEEE. The CDR3 length is 13 residues. Here the CDR3 reads CASLREGYNEQFF. As DNA, the CDR3 is TGTGCCAGCCTCAGGGAAGGTTACAATGAGCAGTTCTTC.

J is TRBJ1-2 and V is TRBV29-1; 9 nucleotides agree with TRBD1. Germline V gives CDR1 SQVTM, CDR2 ANQGSEA. The CDR3 length is 12 residues. The ends lost 6 bases at V and 7 bases at J; junction bases unmatched: 6. CDR3 in amino acids: CSVDRDRVGYTF. The CDR3 DNA is TGCAGCGTGGACCGGGACAGGGTTGGCTACACCTTC.

V is TRBV29-1 and J is TRBJ2-5; tentative D call: TRBD1 (6 bases). CDR3 length: 13 amino acids. Germline assignment: CDR1 SQVTM and CDR2 ANQGSEA. The V end lost 5 bases, the J end lost 1 base, and 11 bases lay between the germline ends. The CDR3 nucleotides are TGCAGCGTTCGACAGGACGTCCAAGAGACCCAGTACTTC. Residues: CSVRQDVQETQYF.

The rearrangement joins TRBV7-8 to TRBJ2-4, with D perhaps given as TRBD1 or TRBD2 (5 bases each). Per the germline V gene, CDR1 is SGHVS and CDR2 is FQNEAQ. CDR3 length: 14 residues. V was clipped by 2 bases and J by 8 bases, with 13 bases between them. The DNA for the CDR3 is TGTGCCAGCAGCTTAATGGGGGAAGAAGACATTCAGTACTTC. Its protein product is CASSLMGEEDIQYF. The full variable domain, its missing parts supplied by reference TRBV7-8 and TRBJ2-4, is GAGVSQSPRYKVAKRGQDVALRCDPISGHVSLFWYQQALGQGPEFLTYFQNEAQLDKSGLPSDRFFAERPEGSVSTLKIQRTQQEDSAVYLCASSLMGEEDIQYFGAGTRLSVL.

This clone appeared a few times. The chain joins TRBV6-5 to TRBJ2-7; the D gene could be TRBD1 or TRBD2 (5 bases each). The CDR3 totals 14 residues. Germline lookup yields CDR1 MNHEY and CDR2 SVGAGI. The V gene lost 7 bases and the J gene lost 0 bases, with 13 bases spanning the gap. CDR3 sequence: CASTGTASSYEQYF. In DNA, the CDR3 is TGTGCCAGCACGGGGACCGCAAGCTCCTACGAGCAGTACTTC.

J is TRBJ1-2 and V is TRBV6-5; TRBD1 matches at 7 bases. The CDR3 totals 13 residues. Germline V gene data show CDR1 as MNHEY and CDR2 as SVGAGI. Germline trimming cut 7 bases from V and 8 bases from J; bases unmatched to any gene: 10. As DNA, the CDR3 is TGTGCCAGCATGGGCAGGGGGTTACAAGGCTACACCTTC. Its translation: CASMGRGLQGYTF.

The chain joins TRBV7-3 to TRBJ2-2, with D hard to call. The CDR3 consists of 16 residues. The germline CDR1 and CDR2 sequences are SGHTA and FQGTGA. Trimming pared 2 bases from V and 0 bases from J, leaving 10 bases between. This CDR3 is CASSLFSRSNTGELFF. In nucleotides, the CDR3 is TGTGCCAGCAGCTTATTTTCTCGCTCGAACACCGGGGAGCTGTTTTTT.

The V gene is TRBV6-5, the J gene TRBJ1-2, with 9 bases fitting TRBD1. Trimming removed 6 bases from V and 8 bases from J; junction bases left unmatched: 4. The CDR3 has 12 residues. Germline V CDR1 and CDR2: MNHEY, SVGAGI. Here the CDR3 reads CASRGQGMGYTF. CDR3 nucleotide sequence: TGTGCCAGCAGGGGACAGGGTATGGGCTACACCTTC.